This section outlines one T cell receptor beta chain sequence together with its context. The antigen this receptor binds is unknown. No clone much larger than this one lies a single base away; base qualities are absent. These data come from a study of glioma-infiltrating T cells after dendritic cell vaccination (TCRdb year 2016). For the study in its entirety: The cohort included 15 or so glioblastoma patients drawn from Phase I and II dendritic cell vaccination trials, of whom 9 were newly diagnosed and 6 had recurrent disease. Between the early 2000s and the early 2010s, the patients were given dendritic cell vaccination pulsed with autologous tumor lysate. To make the vaccine, monocyte-derived dendritic cells were cultured for seven to eight days with IL-4 and GM-CSF and then pulsed overnight with autologous tumor lysate. Patients received three intradermal dendritic cell vaccine injections at biweekly intervals in the arm below the axilla. In glioblastoma patients vaccinated with dendritic cells, deep sequencing of TCR beta CDR3 regions served to measure tumor-infiltrating lymphocyte content and to compare repertoires between tumor and blood. Survival after dendritic cell vaccination was correlated with TCR sequencing metrics, including TIL content and tumor-blood repertoire overlap. Study-wide conclusions, independent of this receptor: The cohort was small and heterogeneous, only a few patients had full blood and tumor sets, and even fewer had initial-recurrent tumor pairs. Longer time to progression and overall survival after dendritic cell vaccination were predicted by higher estimated pretreatment TIL content. The three-group TCR overlap response model was characterized as speculative, and prospective validation of the model was stated to be required. No direct relationship between TCR clonality and survival was found, suggesting that a diverse polyclonal response may matter.

In the germline V gene, CDR1 corresponds to MDHEN and CDR2 to SYDVKM. Counted from cysteine to phenylalanine, this CDR3 has 14 amino acids. The DNA shown is the 42-base CDR3, in frame from base 1. Cut back by 9 bases and 7 bases, the V and J ends lie 22 bases apart. Patients were selected on the basis of adequate residual fresh-frozen tumor tissue and more than two years of available survival data. Molecular status otherwise varied across the glioblastoma patients, but none of them carried an isocitrate dehydrogenase mutation. PBMC were collected before vaccination, two weeks after the third vaccination, and at tumor progression if tumor progression occurred. Genomic DNA was extracted with the Qiagen DNeasy Blood extraction Kit. TCRB CDR3 regions were amplified from approximately 2 ug genomic DNA, or all available DNA if less, using the immunoSEQ assay. The multiplex PCR employed 60 forward primers targeting TCR V beta segments and 13 reverse primers targeting J beta segments. To estimate reads per starting template, synthetic control templates were spiked into each sample at limiting dilution. The Illumina HiSeq System generated sequencing reads of 87 bp. The paper's data handling went like this. PCR and sequencing errors were removed by merging closely related sequences with a nearest neighbor algorithm. TCR overlap was measured as the percentage of unique tumor TCR beta sequences also present in the same patient's peripheral blood. In its TCRdb copy, this immuneACCESS table keeps in-frame sequences only and misses some clones. Where compared with another copy, unresolved V genes explain less than half of these, and the others have no known cause. V, J and clone size are taken as reported in that table, and D and trimming were inferred from the DNA itself. This sample lists 60,000 to 70,000 clones; 82% were detected once. The leading ten clones occupy 7% to 10% of the sample.

The sequencing here drew on blood, taken before dendritic cell vaccination. The V and J genes are TRBV28 and TRBJ2-7, and the D gene may be TRBD2, 7 bases matching. The receptor comes from a human donor with glioblastoma. The CDR3 protein sequence reads: CASKGGVTRTEQYF. The DNA sequence is as follows: TGTGCCAGTAAAGGGGGGGTGACACGTACGGAGCAGTACTTC.